The 13 T cell receptor beta chains below were found in one sample sequenced in a study of T cell responses to AZD1222 COVID-19 vaccine. Libraries were prepared by immunoSEQ multiplex PCR; TCRdb keeps only in-frame clonotypes and omits some of them. The table lists 90,000 to 120,000 clones, about 89% of them singletons. The sample in question was peripheral blood, obtained 28 days after the second dose of the MenACWY control vaccine. These receptors were taken from an adult who received the MenACWY meningococcal vaccine as a control.

The rearrangement links TRBV6-5 to TRBJ2-7; the match to TRBD2 covers 7 bases. The CDR3 is 14 residues long. Per germline, CDR1 MNHEY and CDR2 SVGAGI. V was pared by 6 bases and J by 3 bases, with 8 bases of the junction left unmatched. CDR3 loop: CASSPNWEGYEQYF. Here the CDR3 DNA reads TGTGCCAGCAGCCCGAATTGGGAGGGCTACGAGCAGTACTTC.

The chain employs TRBV7-9 and TRBJ1-5, with D possibly being TRBD1 (5 bases). The CDR3 is 15 residues long. CDR1 is SEHNR and CDR2 is FQNEAQ in the germline V gene (reference sequence). Trimming removed 5 bases from V and 5 bases from J, with 16 bases in between. The CDR3 spells CASSEGQTLYQPQHF. In DNA, the CDR3 is TGTGCCAGCAGCGAGGGGCAGACCCTATATCAGCCCCAGCATTTT.

CDR3 residues: CASSTQGAPSGYTF. The DNA for the CDR3 is TGTGCCAGCAGTACGCAGGGGGCCCCGAGTGGCTACACCTTC. J is TRBJ1-2 and V is TRBV28; 8 bases are a match to TRBD1. The CDR3 spans 14 residues. The V and J ends lost 5 bases and 7 bases, in that order; junction bases with no gene match: 9. CDR1 is MDHEN and CDR2 is SYDVKM in the germline V gene.

Only one count was recorded for this clone. The rearrangement links TRBV6-5 to TRBJ2-5; 7 bases fit TRBD1. CDR3 length: 14 amino acids. CDR1 is MNHEY and CDR2 is SVGAGI in the germline V gene. Trimming at V came to 5 bases and at J to 1 base, leaving 4 bases not matched to a gene. The CDR3 region is CASSRDRVQETQYF. The CDR3 DNA reads TGTGCCAGCAGTCGTGACAGGGTCCAAGAGACCCAGTACTTC.

V is TRBV10-2 and J is TRBJ2-3; 10 bases match TRBD2. Trimming took 6 bases from V and 3 from J; bases not matched to a gene: 6. Per germline, CDR1 WSHSY and CDR2 SAAADI. CDR3 size: 15 residues. DNA of the CDR3: TGCGCCAGCAGGGTCAGCGGGGGGGCAACAGATACGCAGTATTTT. Its translation is CASRVSGGATDTQYF.

This clone turned up a few times. V gene TRBV7-8 combines with J gene TRBJ1-1; 7 bases match TRBD1. Per the germline V gene, CDR1 is SGHVS and CDR2 is FQNEAQ. J gave up 1 base and V 4 bases, and 6 bases lay outside the gene matches. There are 15 residues in the CDR3. DNA of the CDR3: TGTGCCAGCAGCTCACGACGACAGGGGAACACTGAAGCTTTCTTT. Protein: CASSSRRQGNTEAFF.

The chain employs TRBV5-6 and TRBJ2-7; D might be TRBD1 or TRBD2, each matching 6 bases. CDR3 size: 15 residues. From germline, CDR1 is SGHDT and CDR2 YYEEEE. Trimming stripped 0 bases from V and 5 bases from J, with 15 bases between. The CDR3 nucleotides read TGTGCCAGCAGCTTGGTAGCCGGGGGCCGAAACGAGCAGTACTTC. Amino acids: CASSLVAGGRNEQYF.

This clone is termed medium-sized (0.01 to 0.1%). The genes are TRBV9 and TRBJ2-3; D is perhaps TRBD1 or TRBD2 (5 bases each). The germline gives CDR1 SGDLS, CDR2 YYNGEE. The ends were cut back, 5 bases at V and 6 bases at J, with 19 bases in the middle. CDR3 length: 15 residues. Here the CDR3 DNA reads TGTGCCAGCAGTCCCACCGGGACCCGCGGGGATACGCAGTATTTT. Translation gives CASSPTGTRGDTQYF.

The rearrangement uses TRBV28 and TRBJ2-7, with 7 bases identical to TRBD1. The germline V gene encodes CDR1 MDHEN and CDR2 SYDVKM. V was pared by 10 bases and J by 2 bases, with 11 bases of the junction left unmatched. The CDR3 is 14 amino acids. The CDR3 DNA follows: TGTGCCACCAAGAAGGACAGGCCACCCTACGAGCAGTACTTC. Translation gives CATKKDRPPYEQYF.

This chain links TRBV4-3 with TRBJ2-2; TRBD2 aligns across 9 bases. The CDR3 runs to 15 residues. CDR1 and CDR2 from the germline V gene are LGHNA and YSLEER. Trimming cost V 4 bases and J 5 bases; bases outside gene matches: 5. The CDR3 DNA reads TGCGCCAGCAGCCTGAGCGGGGGGACAACCGGGGAGCTGTTTTTT. It is translated as CASSLSGGTTGELFF.

This chain links TRBV3-1 (or the pseudogene TRBV3-2) with TRBJ1-2; D gene unclear. The V and J ends lost 4 bases and 7 bases respectively, with 16 bases between them. CDR3 size: 14 residues. Germline CDR1 LGHDT, CDR2 YNNKEL (reference sequence). This chain's CDR3 is CASSPIPENPGYTF. CDR3 in DNA: TGTGCCAGCAGCCCCATTCCAGAAAACCCTGGCTACACCTTC.

V gene TRBV5-6 combines with J gene TRBJ1-3; TRBD1 agrees at 9 bases. Losses at the gene ends were 3 bases for V and 2 bases for J; bases not matched to a gene: 6. The CDR3 is made up of 16 amino acids. The germline gives CDR1 SGHDT, CDR2 YYEEEE. CDR3 sequence reads: CASSSGTGFPGNTIYF. As DNA, the CDR3 is TGTGCCAGCAGCTCGGGGACAGGGTTCCCTGGAAACACCATATATTTT.

This clone was seen just once. The V gene is TRBV2, the J gene TRBJ2-2; D is ambiguous. V was pared by 4 bases and J by 1 base, with 7 bases between. The length of the CDR3 is 14 residues. CDR1 is SNHLY and CDR2 is FYNNEI in the germline V gene. CDR3 region: CASSATRNTGELFF. The CDR3 DNA reads TGTGCCAGCAGTGCTACACGGAACACCGGGGAGCTGTTTTTT.